Included here is one T cell receptor beta chain sequence, with context. The antigen is not known. It may be a read error: a sequence one base away is much more abundant. This sample is part of a study of T cells in Graves' hyperthyroidism and ophthalmopathy. Points from the study as a whole: Among thyroid clonotypes expanded above 0.001, most also appeared in blood.

Template material for amplifying TCR beta CDR3 regions consisted of RNA transcripts. A first-round RT-PCR of the TCR CDR3 used the HTBI primer set. TCRdb used MiXCR to reprocess the multiplex PCR reads, holding one entry per CDR3 protein. The table records around 540,000 distinct CDR3 sequences, around 45% of them present only once. Pregnant or lactating patients were excluded, as were those with uncontrolled infection or other autoimmune disease. Diagnoses were established using clinical symptoms, serum thyroxine and TRAb, thyroid ultrasound and orbital computed tomography. With 3 bases clipped from V and 6 bases from J, the junction kept 1 base outside the gene matches. This CDR3 is 12 amino acids long. The germline V gene encodes CDR1 SGHTA and CDR2 FQGNSA.

Material: peripheral blood or thyroid tissue (not recorded which). The chain employs TRBV7-2 and TRBJ2-7; 8 nucleotides agree with TRBD2. The TCR was taken from a woman aged 18-29 years with Graves' hyperthyroidism. This chain's CDR3 is CASSFGLAEQYF. The CDR3 DNA is TGTGCCAGCAGCTTCGGACTAGCCGAGCAGTACTTC.